This T cell receptor (beta chain) was sequenced in a study of blood T cell repertoires in COVID-19 (dated by TCRdb to 2018 to 2021). For context, the study as a whole: Samples covering the acute and convalescent phases of COVID-19 were provided by collaborators in the United States, Italy and Spain. The prospective study material was composed of cDNA or gDNA derived from T cells, B-cell-depleted T cells, or PBMCs. HLA class I and class II types, where available, came from metadata supplied by the sample provider rather than from assay-based typing. Deeply sampled blood TCRbeta repertoires from subjects exposed to, actively infected with, or recovered from COVID-19 were included in the dataset. The samples were drawn from the first 160 participants of the ongoing ImmuneRACE study and from 1,200 or so subjects provided by 6 global collaborators. The sample metadata nearly always contained a de-identified subject ID, COVID-19 status, age in years and sex. The repertoires were released in a freely available public database meant as a resource for research on the immune response to SARS-CoV-2.

The full study reports these points: How much clinical and demographic metadata was included differed by source and by participant, and the metadata was provided uncurated.

Taken from cysteine to phenylalanine, the CDR3 has 14 residues. The sequence is cut down to CDR3 DNA, 42 bases in frame from base 1. Trimming removed 6 bases from V and 0 bases from J, leaving 10 bases between the germline ends. CDR1 and CDR2 were assigned from the germline V gene (reference sequence) as MNHEY and SMNVEV. In regard to this clone: Its antigen is unknown. Base qualities are not provided; no much larger clone lies one nucleotide away.

TCRbeta CDR3 regions were amplified from genomic DNA using the immunoSEQ Assay, a bias-controlled multiplex PCR. On the study's bioinformatics: Nucleated cell counts per sample were estimated from amplification of reference gene primers within the assay. To quantify the absolute abundance of each unique TCRbeta CDR3 rearrangement, sequence reads were collapsed and filtered. For each sample, productive Simpson clonality was calculated as the square root of Simpson's diversity index across productive rearrangements. TCRdb stores this immuneACCESS table with in-frame sequences only. Part of the clones is absent; in the studies checked, under half of the shortfall reflects unresolved V genes, and no reason is known for the rest. The DNA gave D and trimming, while V, J and clone size come from that table. The sample table shows about 480,000 clones, and about 88% are seen once. Of the sample, about 1% falls within the top ten clones.

One collaborating source in Seattle enrolled patients during active infection and followed them longitudinally through the course of disease. Whole blood was collected in K2EDTA tubes by collaborating institutions according to the institutions' own protocols. For TCRbeta analysis, collaborators shipped samples in one of three forms: frozen whole blood, isolated PBMCs, or DNA extracted from either of those sample types. The receptor comes from a man aged 18 to 35 with COVID-19, enrolled during active disease. This sequence uses TRBV27 and TRBJ2-3; a confident D gene designation cannot be given. The specimen was peripheral blood. The DNA sequence is as follows: TGTGCCAGCAGCTATCTTCCTAGCACAGATACGCAGTATTTT. This gives the protein CASSYLPSTDTQYF.